These 14 T cell receptor beta chains were sequenced from one sample in a study of T-cell memory formation after mild COVID-19. TCRdb reprocessed the 5' RACE reads via MiXCR and lists one record per CDR3 protein. This table holds 200,000 to 300,000 distinct CDR3 sequences, roughly a sixth found once. Sequencing was done on a sample of PBMCs or a T cell subset sorted from them (not recorded which). Receptors were obtained from a man aged 18-30 years who had mild COVID-19 (a few samples of this study predate the infection). Cell type and time point are not known.

This clonotype showed up just a few times. J is TRBJ2-1 and V is TRBV24-1; no clear D. CDR1 is KGHDR, CDR2 SFDVKD, per germline. The V end lost 9 bases, the J end lost 4 bases, and 9 bases lay between the germline ends. The length of the CDR3 is 12 residues. The CDR3, as DNA: TGTGCCACCTCAGCCGCATACAATGAGCAGTTCTTC. Its translation: CATSAAYNEQFF.

The J gene is TRBJ2-1, the V gene TRBV4-1; no definite D call. V was clipped by 4 bases and J by 12 bases, with 13 bases between them. In germline, CDR1 is MGHRA, CDR2 YSYEKL. The CDR3 consists of 12 residues. CDR3 nucleotides: TGCGCCAGCAGCCCCCGAGGAATGGCGCAGTTCTTC. It translates to CASSPRGMAQFF.

The chain has TRBV6-5 and TRBJ1-2; possibly TRBD1 for D (6 bases). CDR3 length equals 15 residues. V dropped 2 bases and J dropped 5 bases, with 15 bases sitting between them. Germline lookup yields CDR1 MNHEY and CDR2 SVGAGI. The chain's CDR3 is CASSYSAGAMYGYTF. DNA of the CDR3: TGTGCCAGCAGTTACAGTGCAGGGGCTATGTATGGCTACACCTTC.

This clonotype was counted between two and nine times. V and J are TRBV20-1 and TRBJ2-5, with 10 bases that match TRBD2. With V trimmed by 1 base and J by 0 bases, 5 bases remained unmatched. Germline-derived CDR1 and CDR2 are DFQATT and SNEGSKA (reference sequence). The CDR3 extends over 16 amino acids. The CDR3 reads CSARGSGGPYQETQYF. The CDR3 nucleotides are TGCAGTGCTAGAGGTAGCGGGGGGCCGTACCAAGAGACCCAGTACTTC.

This clonotype has only a few counts. This chain joins TRBV10-3 and TRBJ2-1, with a weak D call TRBD2 (5 bases). Trimming removed 4 bases from V and 9 bases from J, with 10 bases in between. The germline CDR1 and CDR2 sequences are ENHRY and SYGVKD. CDR3 length equals 12 residues. The CDR3 region has the DNA TGTGCCATCAGTGGCGAGGGCCTTGAGCAGTTCTTC. It translates to CAISGEGLEQFF.

This clonotype occurred a few times. This rearrangement joins TRBV12-5 to TRBJ1-1; unclear D gene. Looked up from germline, CDR1 is LGHNT and CDR2 is FRNRAP. This CDR3 region has 10 residues. V was clipped by 6 bases and J by 6 bases, with 5 bases between them. CDR3 residues: CASGPSEAFF. As DNA, the CDR3 is TGTGCTAGTGGCCCATCTGAAGCTTTCTTT.

V and J are TRBV4-3 and TRBJ1-6; weak D call: TRBD1 (6 bases). Germline values: CDR1 LGHNA, CDR2 YSLEER. The V and J ends lost 3 bases and 7 bases respectively, with 10 bases between them. This CDR3 region has 14 residues. For the CDR3, the DNA is TGCGCCAGCAGCCAGGTAGGGGGAAATTCACCCCTCCACTTT. Translation gives CASSQVGGNSPLHF.

V and J are TRBV12-3 or TRBV12-4 and TRBJ2-5; weak D call: TRBD2 (6 bases). This CDR3 is built from 13 residues. Between the trimmed V and J ends, which lost 10 bases and 4 bases, there was a span of 16 bases. The CDR3 loop is CATLRRGAETQYF. DNA of the CDR3: TGTGCCACCTTAAGGAGGGGCGCAGAGACCCAGTACTTC.

V gene TRBV6-1 combines with J gene TRBJ2-1; TRBD2 is a possible D gene (6 bases). V lost 6 bases and J 10 bases, leaving 10 bases between the germline ends. Germline-derived CDR1 and CDR2 are MNHNS and SASEGT. CDR3 size: 11 residues. CDR3 in DNA: TGTGCCAGCAGGACCGGACTAGAGCAGTTCTTC. This translates into CASRTGLEQFF.

This clonotype was recorded once. This chain links TRBV6-1 with TRBJ1-5; tentative D call: TRBD1 (6 bases). Germline CDR1 MNHNS, CDR2 SASEGT. The germline V and J ends were trimmed by 5 bases and 12 bases, with 14 bases remaining between them. CDR3 length equals 12 residues. The CDR3 loop reads CASSLQGVRQHF. CDR3 in DNA: TGTGCCAGCAGTCTACAGGGAGTACGCCAGCATTTT.

This clonotype was detected a few times. The chain combines TRBV12-5 with TRBJ1-2; no reliable D call. Trimming took off 7 bases at V and 2 bases at J, with 11 bases between the two ends. CDR1 is LGHNT, CDR2 FRNRAP, per germline. CDR3 length equals 13 residues. The CDR3 sequence is CASALRGNYGYTF. Here the CDR3 DNA reads TGTGCTAGTGCCCTCCGCGGCAACTATGGCTACACCTTC.

In this sample, this clonotype turned up a few times. The chain uses TRBV6-2 or TRBV6-3 and TRBJ2-7; 9 bases are a match to TRBD1. The V segment lost 6 bases and the J segment 0 bases; nucleotides outside the gene matches: 3. Germline assignment: CDR1 MNHEY and CDR2 SVGEGT. This CDR3 has 14 amino acids. This CDR3 reads CASRGQGSSYEQYV. Here the CDR3 DNA reads TGTGCCAGCAGGGGACAGGGAAGCTCCTACGAGCAGTACGTC.

In its sample, this clonotype was seen many times. The CDR3, as DNA: TGTGCCAGCAGACCTCTAGCGGGGGAAGAGCAGTACGTC. It codes for CASRPLAGEEQYV. The chain uses TRBV7-8 and TRBJ2-7, with 10 bases matching TRBD2. Germline-derived CDR1 and CDR2 are SGHVS and FQNEAQ. The CDR3 runs 13 residues. V dropped 6 bases and J dropped 7; count of bases not matched to a gene: 6.

This clonotype was found many times. A junction end diverges from the germline sequence, so it may reflect a read error. This chain connects TRBV3-1 to TRBJ2-7; D call uncertain. The CDR3 spans 12 residues. CDR1 is LGHDT and CDR2 is YNNKEL in the germline V gene (reference sequence). The CDR3 DNA reads TGTGCCAGCAGCCAGAGGACCGCGACCGTTCACTTC. Amino acids: CASSQRTATVHF.